One T cell receptor (beta chain) is described in this entry. Its antigen is not yet known. Per-base quality was not reported, and no clone a single base away is much larger than it. V is reduced by 0 bases and J by 1 base, leaving a spacing of 13 bases between them. The germline V gene encodes CDR1 SGDLS and CDR2 YYNGEE. The CDR3 starts with the cysteine, ends with the phenylalanine, and has 16 residues. Of all the DNA, just the CDR3 is kept, 48 bases in frame from base 1. The data are from a study of blood T cell repertoires in COVID-19 (TCRdb year 2020). With regard to the full study: Samples covering the acute and convalescent phases of COVID-19 were provided by collaborators in the United States, Italy and Spain. A freely available public database, intended as a resource for researchers studying the immune response to SARS-CoV-2, is where the repertoires were released. Where HLA class I and class II types were available, the types were taken from metadata supplied by the sample provider, not from assay-based typing. Subjects who had been exposed to COVID-19, were actively infected with it, or had recovered from it provided the deeply sampled blood TCRbeta repertoires that made up the dataset. Nearly every sample came with metadata listing a de-identified subject ID, COVID-19 status, age in years and sex. The prospective study material was composed of cDNA or gDNA derived from T cells, B-cell-depleted T cells, or PBMCs. Samples were obtained from the ongoing ImmuneRACE study (first 160 participants) and from 950 to 1,500 subjects provided by 6 global collaborators. General conclusions and limits of the study: The quantity of clinical and demographic metadata differed by source and by participant and was supplied without curation.

Collaborating institutions collected whole blood in K2EDTA tubes following their own protocols. For TCRbeta analysis, collaborators shipped samples in one of three forms: frozen whole blood, isolated PBMCs, or DNA extracted from either of those sample types. The immunoSEQ Assay, a bias-controlled multiplex PCR, was used to amplify TCRbeta CDR3 regions from genomic DNA. As for the original processing: Within the assay, amplification of reference gene primers was used to estimate how many nucleated cells each sample contained. Sequence reads were collapsed and filtered to measure the absolute abundance of every unique TCRbeta CDR3 rearrangement. For each sample, productive Simpson clonality was calculated as the square root of Simpson's diversity index across productive rearrangements. TCRdb's version of the immuneACCESS table is confined to in-frame rearrangements and falls short of the full clone set. An unresolved V gene accounts for under half of the shortfall where checked; the remainder is of unknown origin. V and J calls and clone size are those listed in that table; D and trimming were worked out from the DNA. This sample holds some 50,000 clones; more than 65% were observed only once. About 8% of the sample goes to the ten largest clones.

The TCR was taken from a human donor in a cohort sampled during active COVID-19. The chain is made from TRBV9 and TRBJ1-1; the D gene is perhaps TRBD1, from 5 matching bases. Sample: peripheral blood. The encoded CDR3 is CASSVAPQGGNTEAFF. The sequence in DNA is TGTGCCAGCAGCGTAGCTCCCCAGGGAGGGAACACTGAAGCTTTCTTT.